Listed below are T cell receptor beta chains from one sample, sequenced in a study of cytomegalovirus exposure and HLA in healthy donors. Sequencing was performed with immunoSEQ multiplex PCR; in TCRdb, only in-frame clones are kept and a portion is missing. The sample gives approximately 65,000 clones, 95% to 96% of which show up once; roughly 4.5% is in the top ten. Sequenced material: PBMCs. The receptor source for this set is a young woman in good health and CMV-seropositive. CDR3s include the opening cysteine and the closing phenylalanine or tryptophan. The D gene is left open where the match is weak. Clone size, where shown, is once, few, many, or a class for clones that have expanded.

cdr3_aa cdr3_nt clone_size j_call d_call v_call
CASSYSAGGSDGYTF TGTGCCAGCAGTTACTCGGCAGGGGGCTCGGATGGCTACACCTTC . TRBJ1-2 TRBD1 TRBV6-5
CASSQGMWGRYGYTF TGCGCCAGCAGCCAAGGGATGTGGGGGCGTTACGGCTACACCTTC once TRBJ1-2 . TRBV4-1
CASSPTATNEKLFF TGTGCCAGCTCACCGACTGCAACTAATGAAAAACTGTTTTTT once TRBJ1-4 . TRBV18
CAWGGTVEKLFF TGTGCCTGGGGGGGGACAGTTGAAAAACTGTTTTTT . TRBJ1-4 TRBD1 TRBV30
CASSQDLSRERTEAFF TGTGCCAGCAGCCAAGACCTCTCTCGGGAGAGAACTGAAGCTTTCTTT . TRBJ1-1 . TRBV14
CASSPPRDRGQQETQYF TGTGCCAGCAGCCCACCCCGGGACAGGGGGCAACAAGAGACCCAGTACTTC . TRBJ2-5 TRBD1 TRBV11-3
CASSQESTRGSSYNEQFF TGTGCCAGCAGCCAAGAGTCGACTAGAGGGAGCTCCTACAATGAGCAGTTCTTC . TRBJ2-1 . TRBV14
CASSRTGGGIQYF TGTGCCAGCAGCCGTACAGGGGGCGGCATTCAGTACTTC . TRBJ2-4 TRBD1 TRBV7-3
CASSLIPGTGGATGELFF TGTGCCAGCAGCCTGATTCCCGGGACAGGGGGGGCCACCGGGGAGCTGTTTTTT . TRBJ2-2 TRBD1 TRBV5-5
CASSLTPGAEQYF TGTGCCAGCAGCTTAACGCCGGGTGCCGAGCAGTACTTC . TRBJ2-7 . TRBV7-3
CASSLVPGRASTDTQYF TGTGCCAGCAGCTTAGTACCCGGGAGGGCTAGCACAGATACGCAGTATTTT . TRBJ2-3 TRBD2 TRBV7-2
CASSSSGSTDTQYF TGTGCCAGCAGCAGTAGCGGCAGCACAGATACGCAGTATTTT . TRBJ2-3 . TRBV7-9
CASSGASEKTYEQYF TGTGCCAGCAGTGGGGCGTCCGAGAAGACCTACGAGCAGTACTTC . TRBJ2-7 . TRBV6-6
CASSYSRFQGNGYTF TGTGCCAGCAGTTACTCGAGGTTTCAGGGGAATGGCTACACCTTC . TRBJ1-2 . TRBV6-5
CASSQAPGTGGFNEQFF TGCGCCAGCAGCCAAGCCCCCGGGACAGGGGGCTTCAATGAGCAGTTCTTC once TRBJ2-1 TRBD1 TRBV4-1
CASSEGLAGGHEQFF TGTGCCAGCAGTGAGGGACTAGCGGGAGGACATGAGCAGTTCTTC . TRBJ2-1 TRBD2 TRBV6-4
CASSQRQGSDTQYF TGCGCCAGCAGCCAGAGACAGGGTTCAGATACGCAGTATTTT . TRBJ2-3 TRBD1 TRBV4-3
CASSLRRGSAGELFF TGTGCCAGCAGTTTGCGCAGGGGGTCGGCCGGGGAGCTGTTTTTT . TRBJ2-2 TRBD1 TRBV28
CASSVGDRGYEQYF TGTGCCAGCAGCGTAGGGGACAGGGGGTACGAGCAGTACTTC . TRBJ2-7 TRBD1 TRBV9
CATSGYKGGTDNEQFF TGTGCCACCAGCGGGTACAAGGGCGGGACTGACAATGAGCAGTTCTTC . TRBJ2-1 . TRBV15
CASSDGGGNQPQHF TGTGCCAGCAGTGACGGGGGGGGCAATCAGCCCCAGCATTTT . TRBJ1-5 . TRBV2
CASSWLFRETQYF TGTGCCAGCAGCTGGCTGTTCAGGGAGACCCAGTACTTC . TRBJ2-5 . TRBV7-2
CASSLRREGQTQYF TGTGCCAGCAGCTTGCGGCGGGAAGGACAGACCCAGTACTTC . TRBJ2-5 . TRBV5-4
CASQREGLFEQYF TGTGCCAGCCAGCGGGAGGGCCTTTTCGAGCAGTACTTC . TRBJ2-7 TRBD2 TRBV6-5
CASSRDSLTYEQYF TGTGCCAGCAGTCGCGACAGCCTTACCTACGAGCAGTACTTC . TRBJ2-7 . TRBV7-9
CSVTGNSYEQYF TGCAGCGTTACAGGGAATTCCTACGAGCAGTACTTC . TRBJ2-7 . TRBV29-1
CASSDRGQILYEQYF TGTGCCAGCTCGGACAGGGGTCAAATTTTGTACGAGCAGTACTTC . TRBJ2-7 TRBD1 TRBV18
CASSSGTGGGEPQHF TGTGCCAGTAGTAGCGGGACAGGGGGCGGGGAGCCCCAGCATTTT . TRBJ1-5 TRBD1 TRBV19
CAWTGTGGTDTQYF TGTGCCTGGACCGGGACAGGGGGCACAGATACGCAGTATTTT . TRBJ2-3 TRBD1 TRBV30
CASSSQFAPWTSATGELFF TGTGCCAGCAGCTCACAGTTTGCTCCCTGGACTAGTGCCACCGGGGAGCTGTTTTTT . TRBJ2-2 TRBD2 TRBV28
CASSLDLGGGGNEQFF TGTGCCAGCAGCTTAGATCTGGGGGGAGGGGGCAATGAGCAGTTCTTC . TRBJ2-1 . TRBV11-3